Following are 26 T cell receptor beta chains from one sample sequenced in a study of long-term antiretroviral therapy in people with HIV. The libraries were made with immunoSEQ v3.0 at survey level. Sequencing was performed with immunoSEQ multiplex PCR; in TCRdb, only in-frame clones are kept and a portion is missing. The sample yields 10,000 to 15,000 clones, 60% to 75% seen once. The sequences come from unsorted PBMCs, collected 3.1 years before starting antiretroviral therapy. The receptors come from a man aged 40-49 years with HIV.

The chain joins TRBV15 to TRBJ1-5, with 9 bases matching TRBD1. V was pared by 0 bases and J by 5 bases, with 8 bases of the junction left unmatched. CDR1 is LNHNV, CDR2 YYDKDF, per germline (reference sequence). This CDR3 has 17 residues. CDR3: CATSREIQGALDQPQHF. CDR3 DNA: TGTGCCACCAGCAGAGAAATACAGGGGGCTCTGGATCAGCCCCAGCATTTT.

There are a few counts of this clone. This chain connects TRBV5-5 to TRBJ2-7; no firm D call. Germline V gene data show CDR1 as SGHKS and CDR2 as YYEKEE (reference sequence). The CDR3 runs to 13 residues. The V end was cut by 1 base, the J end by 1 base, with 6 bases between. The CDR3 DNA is TGTGCCAGCAGCTTGTGGTTATCCTACGAGCAGTACTTC. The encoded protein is CASSLWLSYEQYF.

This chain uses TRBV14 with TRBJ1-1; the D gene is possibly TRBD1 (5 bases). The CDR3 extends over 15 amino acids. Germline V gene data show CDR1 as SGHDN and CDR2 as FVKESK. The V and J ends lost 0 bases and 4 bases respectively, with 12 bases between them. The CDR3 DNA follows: TGTGCCAGCAGCCAAGATCAGGGTTCCTTCACTGAAGCTTTCTTT. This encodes CASSQDQGSFTEAFF.

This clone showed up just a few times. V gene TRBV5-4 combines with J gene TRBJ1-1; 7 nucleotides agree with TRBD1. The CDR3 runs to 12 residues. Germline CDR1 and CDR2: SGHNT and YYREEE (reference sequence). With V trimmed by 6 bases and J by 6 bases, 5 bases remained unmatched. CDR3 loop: CASNLGGPEAFF. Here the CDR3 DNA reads TGTGCCAGCAACCTAGGGGGCCCTGAAGCTTTCTTT.

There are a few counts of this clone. This CDR3 is CASSILFDRGGNEQFF. CDR3 nucleotide sequence: TGTGCCAGTAGTATACTATTCGACAGGGGAGGGAATGAGCAGTTCTTC. The V and J genes are TRBV19 and TRBJ2-1; D might be TRBD1 (8 bases). Trimming removed 2 bases from V and 7 bases from J, with 18 bases in between. Looked up from germline, CDR1 is LNHDA and CDR2 is SQIVND (reference sequence). This CDR3 comprises 16 residues.

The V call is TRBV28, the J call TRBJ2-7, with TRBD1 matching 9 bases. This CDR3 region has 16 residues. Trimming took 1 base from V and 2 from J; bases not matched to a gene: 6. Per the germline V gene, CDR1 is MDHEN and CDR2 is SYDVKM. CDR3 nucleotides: TGTGCCAGCAGTTTATTTACAGGGGGCAACACCTACGAGCAGTACTTC. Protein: CASSLFTGGNTYEQYF. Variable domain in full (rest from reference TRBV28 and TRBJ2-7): DVKVTQSSRYLVKRTGEKVFLECVQDMDHENMFWYRQDPGLGLRLIYFSYDVKMKEKGDIPEGYSVSREKKERFSLILESASTNQTSMYLCASSLFTGGNTYEQYFGPGTRLTVT.

The CDR3 DNA sequence: TGTGCCAGCAGCTTAGCGGGAGAGGGGTACAATGAGCAGTTCTTC. Its protein is CASSLAGEGYNEQFF. V gene TRBV7-3 combines with J gene TRBJ2-1, with 7 bases identical to TRBD2. With V trimmed by 2 bases and J by 4 bases, 5 bases remained unmatched. From germline, CDR1 is SGHTA and CDR2 FQGTGA. CDR3 length equals 15 residues.

In DNA form, the CDR3 reads TGTGCCTCCAAAGGTCATCAGCCCCAGCATTTT. The encoded protein is CASKGHQPQHF. The rearrangement joins TRBV30 to TRBJ1-5; D remains ambiguous. The CDR3 is 11 amino acids. The V gene lost 7 bases and the J gene lost 5 bases, with 9 bases spanning the gap. Germline V lookup: CDR1 GTSNPN, CDR2 SVGIG (reference sequence).

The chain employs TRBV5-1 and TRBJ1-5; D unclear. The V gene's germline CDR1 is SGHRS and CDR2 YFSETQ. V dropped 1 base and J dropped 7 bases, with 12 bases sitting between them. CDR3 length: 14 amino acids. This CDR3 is CASSLNTRDQPQHF. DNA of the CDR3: TGCGCCAGCAGCTTGAATACTCGAGACCAGCCCCAGCATTTT.

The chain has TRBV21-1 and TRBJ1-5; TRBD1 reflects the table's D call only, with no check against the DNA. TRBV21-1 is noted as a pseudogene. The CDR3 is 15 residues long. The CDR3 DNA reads TGTGCCACCCCAAGGCTAAACAGGGGGAACCAGCCCCAGCATTTT. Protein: CATPRLNRGNQPQHF.

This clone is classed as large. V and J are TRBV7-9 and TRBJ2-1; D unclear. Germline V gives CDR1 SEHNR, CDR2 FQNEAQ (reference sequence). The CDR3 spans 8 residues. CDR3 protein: CSPHEQFF. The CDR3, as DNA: TGTAGTCCCCATGAGCAGTTCTTC.

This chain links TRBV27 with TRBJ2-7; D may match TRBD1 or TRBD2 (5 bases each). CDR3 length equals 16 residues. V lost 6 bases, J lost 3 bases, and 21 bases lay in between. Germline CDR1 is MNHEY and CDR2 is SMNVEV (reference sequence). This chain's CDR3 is CASRLLDGTRVYEQYF. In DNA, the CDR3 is TGTGCCAGCAGACTGTTAGACGGGACGAGGGTCTACGAGCAGTACTTC.

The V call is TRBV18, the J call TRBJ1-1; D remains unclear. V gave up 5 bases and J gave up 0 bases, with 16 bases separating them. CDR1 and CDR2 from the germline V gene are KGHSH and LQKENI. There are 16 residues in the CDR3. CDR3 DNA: TGTGCCAGCTCATCGGATCAGTTTTTGTTGAACACTGAAGCTTTCTTT. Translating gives CASSSDQFLLNTEAFF.

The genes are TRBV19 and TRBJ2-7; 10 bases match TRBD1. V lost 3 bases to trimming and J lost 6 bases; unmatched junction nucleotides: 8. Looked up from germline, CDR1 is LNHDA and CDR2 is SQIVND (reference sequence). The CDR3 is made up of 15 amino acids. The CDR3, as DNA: TGTGCCAGTAGTATTCCCGGGACAGGGGCGGCCGAGCAGTACTTC. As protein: CASSIPGTGAAEQYF.

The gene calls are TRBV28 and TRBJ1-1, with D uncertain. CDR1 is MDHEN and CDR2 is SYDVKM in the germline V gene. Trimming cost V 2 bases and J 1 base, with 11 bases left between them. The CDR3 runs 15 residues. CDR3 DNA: TGTGCCAGCAGTTTAACCGGGGATAGGAACACTGAAGCTTTCTTT. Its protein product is CASSLTGDRNTEAFF.

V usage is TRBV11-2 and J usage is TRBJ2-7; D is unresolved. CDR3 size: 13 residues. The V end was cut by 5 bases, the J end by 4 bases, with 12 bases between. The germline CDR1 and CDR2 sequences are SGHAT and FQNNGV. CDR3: CASSLLRRYEQYF. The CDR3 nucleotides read TGTGCCAGCAGCCTCCTGAGGCGGTACGAGCAGTACTTC.

CDR3 protein: CASAGTGDTEAFF. The CDR3 nucleotides are TGTGCCAGCGCCGGGACAGGGGACACTGAAGCTTTCTTT. The rearrangement links TRBV6-1 to TRBJ1-1; the match to TRBD1 covers 10 bases. J was trimmed by 3 bases and V by 8 bases; bases with no gene match: 3. The germline V gene has CDR1 MNHNS and CDR2 SASEGT. This CDR3 is 13 amino acids long.

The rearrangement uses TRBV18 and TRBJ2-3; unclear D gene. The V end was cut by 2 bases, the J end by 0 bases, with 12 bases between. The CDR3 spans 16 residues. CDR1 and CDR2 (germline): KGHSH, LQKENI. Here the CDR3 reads CASSPMATASTDTQYF. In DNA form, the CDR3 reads TGTGCCAGCTCACCAATGGCCACAGCTAGCACAGATACGCAGTATTTT.

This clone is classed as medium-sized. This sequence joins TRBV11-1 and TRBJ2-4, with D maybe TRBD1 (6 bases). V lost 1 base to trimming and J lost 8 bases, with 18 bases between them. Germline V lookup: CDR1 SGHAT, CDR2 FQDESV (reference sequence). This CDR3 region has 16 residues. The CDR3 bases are TGTGCCAGCAGCTTAGATTACGTTGGGGACACCCACATTCAGTACTTC. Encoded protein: CASSLDYVGDTHIQYF. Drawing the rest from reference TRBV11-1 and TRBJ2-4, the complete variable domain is EAEVAQSPRYKITEKSQAVAFWCDPISGHATLYWYRQILGQGPELLVQFQDESVVDDSQLPKDRFSAERLKGVDSTLKIQPAELGDSAMYLCASSLDYVGDTHIQYFGAGTRLSVL.

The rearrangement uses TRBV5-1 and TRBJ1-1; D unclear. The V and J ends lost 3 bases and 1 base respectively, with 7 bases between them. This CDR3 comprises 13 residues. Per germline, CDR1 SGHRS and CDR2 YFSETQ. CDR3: CASSSPPNTEAFF. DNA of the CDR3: TGCGCCAGCAGCTCCCCCCCGAACACTGAAGCTTTCTTT.

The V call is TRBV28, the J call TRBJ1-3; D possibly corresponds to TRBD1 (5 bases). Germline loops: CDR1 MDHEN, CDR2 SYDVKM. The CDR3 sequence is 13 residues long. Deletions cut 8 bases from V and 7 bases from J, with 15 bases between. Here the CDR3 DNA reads TGTGCCAGCCCGGGGCCAGGGAGTAACACCATATATTTT. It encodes CASPGPGSNTIYF.

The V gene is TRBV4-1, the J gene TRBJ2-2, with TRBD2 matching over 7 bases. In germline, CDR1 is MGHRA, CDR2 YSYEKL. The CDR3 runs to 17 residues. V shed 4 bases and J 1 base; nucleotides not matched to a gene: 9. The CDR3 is CASSLIGLVLNTGELFF. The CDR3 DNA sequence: TGCGCCAGCAGCCTGATCGGACTAGTGCTGAACACCGGGGAGCTGTTTTTT.

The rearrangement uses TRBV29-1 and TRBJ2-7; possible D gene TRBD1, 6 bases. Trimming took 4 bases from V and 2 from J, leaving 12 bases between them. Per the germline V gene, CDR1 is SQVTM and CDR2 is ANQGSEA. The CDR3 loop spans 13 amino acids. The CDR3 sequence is CSVVRDTAYEQYF. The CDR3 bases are TGCAGCGTTGTTCGGGACACAGCCTACGAGCAGTACTTC.

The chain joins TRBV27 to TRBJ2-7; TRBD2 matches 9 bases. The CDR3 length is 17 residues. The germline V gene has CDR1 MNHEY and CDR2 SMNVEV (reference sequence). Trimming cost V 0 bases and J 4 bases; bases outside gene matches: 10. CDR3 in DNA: TGTGCCAGCAGTTTATCGTCAATAGGCGGGAGGGTGTACGAGCAGTACTTC. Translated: CASSLSSIGGRVYEQYF.

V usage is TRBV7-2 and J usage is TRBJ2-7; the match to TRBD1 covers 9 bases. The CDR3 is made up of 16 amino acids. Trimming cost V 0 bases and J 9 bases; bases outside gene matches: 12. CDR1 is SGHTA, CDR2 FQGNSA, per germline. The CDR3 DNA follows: TGTGCCAGCAGCTTAGCGGGAGCCGGGACAGGGTGGGTGCAGTACTTC. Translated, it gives CASSLAGAGTGWVQYF.

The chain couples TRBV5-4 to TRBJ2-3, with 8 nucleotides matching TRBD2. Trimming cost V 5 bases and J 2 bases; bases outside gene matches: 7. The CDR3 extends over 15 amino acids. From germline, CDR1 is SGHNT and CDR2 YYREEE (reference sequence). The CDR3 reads CASRPGRGTTDTQYF. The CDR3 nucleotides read TGTGCCAGCAGGCCCGGGAGGGGGACCACAGATACGCAGTATTTT.